A single count supports the clone carrying this T cell receptor beta chain. Its antigen is unidentified. Produced via immunoSEQ multiplex PCR; TCRdb's table is partial and in-frame only. The data contain roughly 20,000 clones, less than 85% of them seen just once; the ten biggest clones take up 17%. V gave up 4 bases and J gave up 0 bases, with 4 bases separating them. This CDR3 comprises 13 residues. This sample stems from a study of CD4 T cells in relation to SARS-CoV-2 and coronaviruses. Across the whole study: TCR beta CDR3s were sequenced after approximately ten-day antigen culture of PBMCs. The negative reference was HIV-1 Nef peptide pool or peptide-free culture.

CD4+ T cells from unexposed donors were obtained before the COVID-19 pandemic (2011-2018). After less than 11 days of culture, CD4+ T cells were isolated. As cell numbers allowed, unexposed-donor CD4+ T cells faced SARS-CoV-2 S/N and four cold-coronavirus spikes. The gene calls are TRBV12-3 or TRBV12-4 and TRBJ2-1; no clear D gene. The sample was CD4+ T cells from PBMCs, cultured in vitro. The TCR sequence derives from a human donor in good health. This CDR3 reads CASSWDSYNEQFF. DNA of the CDR3: TGTGCCAGCAGTTGGGACTCCTACAATGAGCAGTTCTTC.